This is a list of T cell receptor beta chains from one sample in a study of cytomegalovirus exposure and HLA in healthy donors. TCRdb's copy holds only in-frame clones and misses some; the assay was immunoSEQ multiplex PCR. This table holds about 160,000 clones, more than 75% found once. Sequenced material: PBMCs. These receptors came from a girl aged 2 to 9 in good health and CMV-seropositive. Both conserved end residues are part of each CDR3. D genes are given only for firm matches. Where a row states a size, it is once, few, many or the class of an expanded clone; other rows omit it.

abundance: .; v_gene: TRBV5-1; d_gene: .; j_gene: TRBJ1-2; CDR3nt: TGCGCCAGCAGCTTGGGACGGGGGGGTAACTATGGCTACACCTTC; CDR3aa: CASSLGRGGNYGYTF
abundance: .; v_gene: TRBV2; d_gene: .; j_gene: TRBJ2-2; CDR3nt: TGTGCCAGCAATAGGGGCCTGAGGACCGGGGAGCTGTTTTTT; CDR3aa: CASNRGLRTGELFF
abundance: .; v_gene: TRBV4-2; d_gene: TRBD1; j_gene: TRBJ2-1; CDR3nt: TGTGCCAGCAGCCAGCCCCGGGGACAGGGCGTGGATGAGCAGTTCTTC; CDR3aa: CASSQPRGQGVDEQFF
abundance: .; v_gene: TRBV6-6; d_gene: TRBD1; j_gene: TRBJ2-7; CDR3nt: TGTGCCAGCAAACCGGGACAGGGAACCTACGAGCAGTACTTC; CDR3aa: CASKPGQGTYEQYF
abundance: once; v_gene: TRBV15; d_gene: .; j_gene: TRBJ1-3; CDR3nt: TGTGCCACCAGCAGAGATCGGGGGAGCTCTGGAAACACCATATATTTT; CDR3aa: CATSRDRGSSGNTIYF
abundance: few; v_gene: TRBV5-1; d_gene: TRBD2; j_gene: TRBJ2-5; CDR3nt: TGCGCCAGCAGCTCTAGCGGGAGACGCGGGGAGACCCAGTACTTC; CDR3aa: CASSSSGRRGETQYF
abundance: .; v_gene: TRBV30; d_gene: .; j_gene: TRBJ1-4; CDR3nt: TGTGCCTGGAGTCCAGACAGGTTTAATGAAAAACTGTTTTTT; CDR3aa: CAWSPDRFNEKLFF
abundance: .; v_gene: TRBV15; d_gene: .; j_gene: TRBJ2-2; CDR3nt: TGTGCCACCAGCGAGGAGACCGGGGAGCTGTTTTTT; CDR3aa: CATSEETGELFF
abundance: .; v_gene: TRBV4-1; d_gene: TRBD1; j_gene: TRBJ1-4; CDR3nt: TGCGCCAGCAGCCCCAGGGGGCGTGGAGGGAATGAAAAACTGTTTTTT; CDR3aa: CASSPRGRGGNEKLFF
abundance: .; v_gene: TRBV4-1; d_gene: TRBD1; j_gene: TRBJ2-5; CDR3nt: TGCGCCAGCAGCCAAGGGCGGGACAGGGGGTTTGAGACCCAGTACTTC; CDR3aa: CASSQGRDRGFETQYF
abundance: .; v_gene: TRBV19; d_gene: .; j_gene: TRBJ2-4; CDR3nt: TGTGCCAGTAGTATAGAGTTGGGATGGGGCAATCCGGAAAACATTCAGTACTTC; CDR3aa: CASSIELGWGNPENIQYF
abundance: .; v_gene: TRBV19; d_gene: .; j_gene: TRBJ2-7; CDR3nt: TGTGCCAGTAGTCCGTCGGGACACCCCGACTACGAGCAGTACTTC; CDR3aa: CASSPSGHPDYEQYF
abundance: few; v_gene: TRBV10-1; d_gene: .; j_gene: TRBJ2-2; CDR3nt: TGCGCCAGCAGTACAAACACCGGGGAGCTGTTTTTT; CDR3aa: CASSTNTGELFF
abundance: few; v_gene: TRBV6-5; d_gene: .; j_gene: TRBJ2-5; CDR3nt: TGTGCCAGCAGCCTACTATCCGGCCCCCGGGCCCAGTACTTC; CDR3aa: CASSLLSGPRAQYF
abundance: .; v_gene: TRBV29-1; d_gene: .; j_gene: TRBJ2-1; CDR3nt: TGCAGCGTTGTCAGTGGCGGCTCCTACAATGAGCAGTTCTTC; CDR3aa: CSVVSGGSYNEQFF
abundance: .; v_gene: TRBV28; d_gene: .; j_gene: TRBJ1-1; CDR3nt: TGTGCCAGCAGTCTAAATTCCCTCGGGCCACAGAGGGAAAGCACTGAAGCTTTCTTT; CDR3aa: CASSLNSLGPQRESTEAFF
abundance: .; v_gene: TRBV2; d_gene: TRBD2; j_gene: TRBJ2-7; CDR3nt: TGTGCCAGCACTCCGGGCTTTGGACTAGCGGGAGAAGTTTGGCAGTACTTC; CDR3aa: CASTPGFGLAGEVWQYF
abundance: .; v_gene: TRBV7-9; d_gene: TRBD2; j_gene: TRBJ2-3; CDR3nt: TGTGCCAGCAGCTTAGGCTTGGGAGGGGGCACAGATACGCAGTATTTT; CDR3aa: CASSLGLGGGTDTQYF
abundance: .; v_gene: TRBV5-1; d_gene: TRBD1; j_gene: TRBJ1-1; CDR3nt: TGCGCCAGCAGCTTGACTTGGACAGGCGGCACTGAAGCTTTCTTT; CDR3aa: CASSLTWTGGTEAFF
abundance: .; v_gene: TRBV4-1; d_gene: .; j_gene: TRBJ1-5; CDR3nt: TGCGCCAGCAGCCAAGCAAGGAGTAATCAGCCCCAGCATTTT; CDR3aa: CASSQARSNQPQHF
abundance: few; v_gene: TRBV6-1; d_gene: .; j_gene: TRBJ2-3; CDR3nt: TGTGCCAGCAGTGAAATCCTCTTAGATACGCAGTATTTT; CDR3aa: CASSEILLDTQYF
abundance: .; v_gene: TRBV15; d_gene: .; j_gene: TRBJ1-3; CDR3nt: TGTGCCACCAGCAGAGGGTCGGGGGTGGCCTCTGGAAACACCATATATTTT; CDR3aa: CATSRGSGVASGNTIYF
abundance: few; v_gene: TRBV4-1; d_gene: TRBD1; j_gene: TRBJ1-1; CDR3nt: TGCGCCAGCAGCCAGTCTATTTTGCAGGGGGCGCGGGCTGAAGCTTTCTTT; CDR3aa: CASSQSILQGARAEAFF
abundance: .; v_gene: TRBV16; d_gene: .; j_gene: TRBJ2-5; CDR3nt: TGTGCCAGCAGCCCATCTTCTGTAGCAGAGACCCAGTACTTC; CDR3aa: CASSPSSVAETQYF
abundance: .; v_gene: TRBV28; d_gene: .; j_gene: TRBJ1-4; CDR3nt: TGTGCCAGCAGTAACTATCCAGGGGTAGGGGAAAAACTGTTTTTT; CDR3aa: CASSNYPGVGEKLFF
abundance: .; v_gene: TRBV5-1; d_gene: .; j_gene: TRBJ2-7; CDR3nt: TGCGCCAGCAGCTTGGCCGGGGTACCCTACGAGCAGTACTTC; CDR3aa: CASSLAGVPYEQYF
abundance: .; v_gene: TRBV12-5; d_gene: .; j_gene: TRBJ2-2; CDR3nt: TGTGCTAGTGGTTTGGCGAAAAATACATTCCCGAACACCGGGGAGCTGTTTTTT; CDR3aa: CASGLAKNTFPNTGELFF
abundance: .; v_gene: TRBV6-6; d_gene: TRBD1; j_gene: TRBJ1-4; CDR3nt: TGTGCCAGCAGCCAGACCTACAGGGGCTCTAATGAAAAACTGTTTTTT; CDR3aa: CASSQTYRGSNEKLFF
abundance: .; v_gene: TRBV28; d_gene: .; j_gene: TRBJ2-1; CDR3nt: TGTGCCAGCAGTATTGAGGGATTGCAGTTCTTC; CDR3aa: CASSIEGLQFF
abundance: .; v_gene: TRBV27; d_gene: TRBD1; j_gene: TRBJ2-3; CDR3nt: TGTGCCAGCAGTTTGACGGAGACAGGGGGCGAGACAGATACGCAGTATTTT; CDR3aa: CASSLTETGGETDTQYF
abundance: once; v_gene: TRBV28; d_gene: TRBD2; j_gene: TRBJ2-7; CDR3nt: TGTGCCAGCAGTCGGACGGGGGGCGAGCAGTACTTC; CDR3aa: CASSRTGGEQYF
abundance: few; v_gene: TRBV4-1; d_gene: TRBD2; j_gene: TRBJ2-3; CDR3nt: TGCGCCAGCAGCCAAATGGAATTCGCGGGAGGGCCGGGAGATACGCAGTATTTT; CDR3aa: CASSQMEFAGGPGDTQYF
abundance: .; v_gene: TRBV11-2; d_gene: TRBD1; j_gene: TRBJ1-2; CDR3nt: TGTGCCAGCAGCTTAGGCCCAGGGGGAGGCTACACCTTC; CDR3aa: CASSLGPGGGYTF
abundance: .; v_gene: TRBV5-6; d_gene: .; j_gene: TRBJ2-3; CDR3nt: TGTGCCAGCAGCTTCCCCTTGAGGCAGGGAAGTGGAAATACGCAGTATTTT; CDR3aa: CASSFPLRQGSGNTQYF
abundance: .; v_gene: TRBV5-4; d_gene: .; j_gene: TRBJ2-2; CDR3nt: TGTGCCAGCAGCTTGGTTGGGGCTACCGGGGAGCTGTTTTTT; CDR3aa: CASSLVGATGELFF
abundance: .; v_gene: TRBV29-1; d_gene: .; j_gene: TRBJ2-1; CDR3nt: TGCAGCGCCGAAACGAGCTCCTACAATGAGCAGTTCTTC; CDR3aa: CSAETSSYNEQFF
abundance: .; v_gene: TRBV30; d_gene: .; j_gene: TRBJ2-5; CDR3nt: TGTGCCTGGAGCGACATGAAGACCCAGTACTTC; CDR3aa: CAWSDMKTQYF
abundance: .; v_gene: TRBV27; d_gene: .; j_gene: TRBJ2-2; CDR3nt: TGTGCCAGCAGTTTAGTCGGCGGGCTGAACACCGGGGAGCTGTTTTTT; CDR3aa: CASSLVGGLNTGELFF
abundance: .; v_gene: TRBV5-6; d_gene: .; j_gene: TRBJ1-1; CDR3nt: TGTGCCAGCAGCGGGGGAGGTAACACTGAAGCTTTCTTT; CDR3aa: CASSGGGNTEAFF
abundance: medium-sized; v_gene: TRBV6-1; d_gene: .; j_gene: TRBJ2-6; CDR3nt: TGTGCCAGCAGTGAAATCAGCTCTGGGGCCAACGTCCTGACTTTC; CDR3aa: CASSEISSGANVLTF
abundance: .; v_gene: TRBV29-1; d_gene: TRBD1; j_gene: TRBJ2-3; CDR3nt: TGCAGCGTTTCTCGGGACAGGACAGATACGCAGTATTTT; CDR3aa: CSVSRDRTDTQYF
abundance: .; v_gene: TRBV6-5; d_gene: TRBD2; j_gene: TRBJ2-2; CDR3nt: TGTGCCAGCAGGACTAGCCAGAACACCGGGGAGCTGTTTTTT; CDR3aa: CASRTSQNTGELFF
abundance: .; v_gene: TRBV19; d_gene: TRBD1; j_gene: TRBJ1-2; CDR3nt: TGTGCCAGTAGTATAGCTCACAGGGGGCATGAAAGGGTCTATGGCTACACCTTC; CDR3aa: CASSIAHRGHERVYGYTF
abundance: .; v_gene: TRBV4-1; d_gene: TRBD2; j_gene: TRBJ2-5; CDR3nt: TGCGCCAGCAGCGGACTAGCGGGAGGAGAGACCCAGTACTTC; CDR3aa: CASSGLAGGETQYF
abundance: .; v_gene: TRBV30; d_gene: .; j_gene: TRBJ1-1; CDR3nt: TGTGCCTGGAGCGCCAGAATGACAGTCCAGACCTCTTTGAACACTGAAGCTTTCTTT; CDR3aa: CAWSARMTVQTSLNTEAFF